The 28 T cell receptor beta chains reported below all come from one sample, sequenced in a study of cytomegalovirus exposure and HLA in healthy donors. The PCR ran on 60 Vbeta and 13 Jbeta primers. The repertoire was sequenced with immunoSEQ multiplex PCR; TCRdb's copy has only in-frame clones and lacks some. The sample yields roughly 130,000 clones, around 79% seen once. Sequenced sample: PBMCs. Source of these receptors: a woman aged 45-59 years in good health and CMV-seropositive.

This clone was picked up a small number of times. The chain carries TRBV28 and TRBJ1-1; 7 nucleotides agree with TRBD1. The V gene end was trimmed by 5 bases and the J gene end by 7 bases; junction bases not matched to a gene: 7. CDR1 MDHEN and CDR2 SYDVKM come from the germline V gene. This CDR3 spans 13 amino acids. CDR3 protein: CASSTRQGGEAFF. CDR3 DNA: TGTGCCAGCAGTACCAGACAGGGCGGTGAAGCTTTCTTT.

CDR3 bases: TGTGCCTGGACTAGGGGGCGCAGCAGGGAGACCCAGTACTTC. It is translated as CAWTRGRSRETQYF. The J gene is TRBJ2-5, the V gene TRBV30; TRBD1 matches at 7 bases. The CDR3 extends over 14 amino acids. CDR1 and CDR2 from the germline V gene are GTSNPN and SVGIG (reference sequence). The trim removed 4 bases at V and 5 bases at J, leaving 10 bases unmatched.

The V and J genes are TRBV5-1 and TRBJ1-3; 8 bases align to TRBD1. This CDR3 has 17 amino acids. V shed 0 bases, J shed 0 bases, and the junction held 5 bases outside the gene matches. Germline V gene data show CDR1 as SGHRS and CDR2 as YFSETQ. The CDR3: CASSLEGRGHSGNTIYF. In DNA form, the CDR3 reads TGCGCCAGCAGCTTGGAAGGCAGGGGGCACTCTGGAAACACCATATATTTT.

This clone was seen only a few times. V gene TRBV28 combines with J gene TRBJ1-6; D is ambiguous. CDR1 and CDR2 (germline): MDHEN, SYDVKM. V lost 4 bases and J lost 0, with 7 bases in between. This CDR3 region has 15 residues. The CDR3 bases are TGTGCCAGCAGTTACCCGAGCTCCTATAATTCACCCCTCCACTTT. Its protein product is CASSYPSSYNSPLHF.

The gene calls are TRBV29-1 and TRBJ2-7; possible D gene TRBD1, 6 bases. This CDR3 contains 16 residues. The V end lost 0 bases, the J end lost 3 bases, and 18 bases lay between the germline ends. The germline gives CDR1 SQVTM, CDR2 ANQGSEA. The CDR3 DNA follows: TGCAGCGTTGAAGATCCGAAGCCGGGACACGTCTACGAGCAGTACTTC. As protein: CSVEDPKPGHVYEQYF.

CDR3 sequence (DNA): TGTGCCAGCAGCTTAGGCACATTTAACACTGAAGCTTTCTTT. This encodes CASSLGTFNTEAFF. V and J are TRBV13 and TRBJ1-1; D is undetermined. Germline CDR1 is PRHDT and CDR2 is FYEKMQ (reference sequence). There are 14 residues in the CDR3. V lost 0 bases to trimming and J lost 2 bases, with 7 bases between them.

The rearrangement uses TRBV5-1 and TRBJ2-6; 9 bases are shared with TRBD1. V gave up 4 bases and J gave up 0 bases; unmatched junction bases: 5. Germline V gene data show CDR1 as SGHRS and CDR2 as YFSETQ. The CDR3 is 17 residues long. CDR3 bases: TGCGCCAGCAGCGCGGGACAGGGAGGCTCTGGGGCCAACGTCCTGACTTTC. Translated, it gives CASSAGQGGSGANVLTF.

The chain joins TRBV7-8 to TRBJ1-2; D possibly corresponds to TRBD1 (6 bases). The V end was cut by 2 bases, the J end by 1 base, with 17 bases between. Germline-derived CDR1 and CDR2 are SGHVS and FQNEAQ. CDR3 length: 17 residues. The CDR3 region is CASSLLTGSPLNYGYTF. CDR3 sequence (DNA): TGTGCCAGCAGCTTACTAACAGGGTCCCCTCTTAACTATGGCTACACCTTC.

V and J are TRBV7-3 and TRBJ2-5; TRBD1 agrees at 7 bases. The CDR3 is made up of 13 amino acids. The trim removed 4 bases at V and 6 bases at J, leaving 5 bases unmatched. Germline V gene sequence: CDR1 SGHTA, CDR2 FQGTGA. The CDR3 nucleotides read TGTGCCAGCAGCTCGGACAGGAGTCAGACCCAGTACTTC. It specifies CASSSDRSQTQYF.

The V call is TRBV25-1, the J call TRBJ1-1, with D possibly matching TRBD1 (5 bases). CDR1 and CDR2 from the germline V gene are MGHDK and SYGVNS. This CDR3 comprises 13 residues. V gave up 10 bases and J gave up 1 base, with 13 bases separating them. The CDR3 here is CATSGGGNTEAFF. Written as DNA, the CDR3 is TGTGCCACCTCCGGGGGGGGGAACACTGAAGCTTTCTTT.

The J gene is TRBJ2-1, the V gene TRBV4-3; D might be TRBD1 (6 bases). The length of the CDR3 is 16 residues. Germline V gives CDR1 LGHNA, CDR2 YSLEER. V lost 4 bases and J lost 6, with 19 bases in between. The DNA for the CDR3 is TGCGCCAGCAGCCGCCTACAGGGATTGGACATCAATGAGCAGTTCTTC. Amino acid sequence: CASSRLQGLDINEQFF.

This chain connects TRBV29-1 to TRBJ2-7; maybe TRBD2 (7 bases). V gave up 0 bases and J gave up 5 bases, with 17 bases separating them. CDR1 is SQVTM, CDR2 ANQGSEA, per germline. This CDR3 comprises 15 residues. CDR3 in DNA: TGCAGCGTTGAAGATCGGGCAGGGGAGGGGGACGAGCAGTACTTC. Translation: CSVEDRAGEGDEQYF.

The V and J genes are TRBV5-1 and TRBJ1-1; D might be TRBD1 (5 bases). CDR3 length: 15 residues. Trimming took off 0 bases at V and 1 base at J, with 10 bases between the two ends. The germline gives CDR1 SGHRS, CDR2 YFSETQ. In DNA, the CDR3 is TGCGCCAGCAGCTTGGGACAGCTACCGAACACTGAAGCTTTCTTT. As protein: CASSLGQLPNTEAFF.

This clone was recorded once. This chain links TRBV6-1 with TRBJ1-2; the D gene is possibly TRBD1 (6 bases). Germline assignment: CDR1 MNHNS and CDR2 SASEGT. The CDR3 extends over 15 amino acids. The chain's CDR3 is CPQPGQRGWNYGYTF. CDR3 sequence (DNA): TGTCCCCAACCGGGACAAAGGGGATGGAACTATGGCTACACCTTC.

The genes are TRBV11-2 and TRBJ2-5, with 11 bases identical to TRBD1. Germline-derived CDR1 and CDR2 are SGHAT and FQNNGV. The CDR3 extends over 15 amino acids. Trimming cost V 5 bases and J 5 bases; bases outside gene matches: 7. CDR3 DNA sequence: TGTGCCAGCAGCACTGGACAGGGGGCGGGGGAGACCCAGTACTTC. As protein: CASSTGQGAGETQYF.

The V gene is TRBV9, the J gene TRBJ2-7; 8 bases are a match to TRBD1. V lost 3 bases and J lost 2; bases outside the gene matches: 4. The CDR3 covers 14 residues. CDR1 is SGDLS and CDR2 is YYNGEE in the germline V gene. CDR3 coding DNA: TGTGCCAGCAGCGCCCGGGACAGGCCCTACGAGCAGTACTTC. Translating it yields CASSARDRPYEQYF.

This chain connects TRBV7-9 to TRBJ2-3; tentative D call: TRBD2 (7 bases). This CDR3 region has 15 residues. Trimming took 5 bases from V and 1 from J, leaving 13 bases between them. The V gene's germline CDR1 is SEHNR and CDR2 FQNEAQ (reference sequence). CDR3 sequence reads: CASSARGAGTDTQYF. CDR3 sequence (DNA): TGTGCCAGCAGCGCCCGGGGGGCGGGCACAGATACGCAGTATTTT.

This sequence joins TRBV4-1 and TRBJ2-3; 8 bases map to TRBD2. The trim removed 1 base at V and 4 bases at J, leaving 10 bases unmatched. The CDR3 spans 17 residues. CDR1 and CDR2 (germline): MGHRA, YSYEKL. The CDR3 is CASSQGVARGGADTQYF. The CDR3, as DNA: TGCGCCAGCAGCCAAGGGGTCGCCCGGGGGGGCGCAGATACGCAGTATTTT.

The chain is built from TRBV7-9 and TRBJ2-3, with TRBD2 matching over 8 bases. The germline CDR1 and CDR2 sequences are SEHNR and FQNEAQ (reference sequence). V was pared by 0 bases and J by 4 bases, with 3 bases of the junction left unmatched. This CDR3 has 15 amino acids. The CDR3 bases are TGTGCCAGCAGCTTAGCCGGGGGGGCGGCAGATACGCAGTATTTT. Its protein product is CASSLAGGAADTQYF.

The rearrangement uses TRBV5-1 and TRBJ2-7; 9 bases are a match to TRBD1. V lost 8 bases, J lost 4 bases, and 7 bases stayed unmatched. Germline CDR1 SGHRS, CDR2 YFSETQ. This CDR3 spans 13 amino acids. The DNA for the CDR3 is TGCGCCAGTTCCGGGACAGGGACGTACGAGCAGTACTTC. Amino acids: CASSGTGTYEQYF.

CDR3 protein: CASSFSGGNEKLFF. DNA of the CDR3: TGCGCCAGCAGCTTCAGCGGGGGTAATGAAAAACTGTTTTTT. The J gene is TRBJ1-4, the V gene TRBV5-1; possible D gene TRBD1, 5 bases. The CDR3 covers 14 residues. V lost 2 bases, J lost 4 bases, and 9 bases lay in between. Germline V gene lookup returns CDR1 SGHRS and CDR2 YFSETQ.

This chain joins TRBV11-1 and TRBJ2-2; possible D gene TRBD2, 5 bases. V was trimmed by 2 bases and J by 6 bases, leaving 7 bases between them. The CDR3 sequence is 13 residues long. Germline V lookup: CDR1 SGHAT, CDR2 FQDESV (reference sequence). CDR3 region: CASSLRESGELFF. CDR3 nucleotides: TGTGCCAGCAGCTTAAGGGAGTCCGGGGAGCTGTTTTTT.

The sample holds one count of this clone. This chain's CDR3 is CASSLDRGPTGELFF. Here the CDR3 DNA reads TGCGCCAGCAGCTTGGACAGGGGTCCGACCGGGGAGCTGTTTTTT. The chain uses TRBV5-1 and TRBJ2-2, with 7 bases matching TRBD1. The CDR3 runs 15 residues. J gave up 5 bases and V 0 bases, and 4 bases lay outside the gene matches. Germline-derived CDR1 and CDR2 are SGHRS and YFSETQ.

The chain employs TRBV7-3 and TRBJ1-6; D might be TRBD1 (5 bases). The V gene's germline CDR1 is SGHTA and CDR2 FQGTGA. The CDR3 contains 17 residues. With 0 bases removed from V and 0 bases from J, the gap between germline ends came to 9 bases. The CDR3 DNA sequence: TGTGCCAGCAGCTTAACCTACAGGAGCTCCTATAATTCACCCCTCCACTTT. Amino acids: CASSLTYRSSYNSPLHF.

The chain combines TRBV6-4 with TRBJ1-1; D may be TRBD1 (6 bases). The ends were cut back, 2 bases at V and 2 bases at J, with 12 bases in the middle. Germline V gene data show CDR1 as MRHNA and CDR2 as SNTAGT. The CDR3 contains 15 residues. CDR3 sequence reads: CASSDDGTNNTEAFF. The CDR3 DNA sequence: TGTGCCAGCAGTGACGATGGGACAAATAACACTGAAGCTTTCTTT.

A note on this clone: Other DNA sequences in the sample encode the same CDR3. This chain uses TRBV2 with TRBJ2-3; TRBD2 agrees at 11 bases. V lost 4 bases to trimming and J lost 3 bases; unmatched junction nucleotides: 3. The CDR3 length is 15 residues. Germline CDR1 and CDR2: SNHLY and FYNNEI. The CDR3 loop is CASSVLAGGTDTQYF. The CDR3 region has the DNA TGTGCCAGCAGTGTTTTAGCGGGGGGGACAGATACGCAGTATTTT.

The V call is TRBV6-6, the J call TRBJ2-1, with TRBD1 as a possible D gene (6 bases). The CDR3 runs 14 residues. V was clipped by 7 bases and J by 1 base, with 11 bases between them. The V gene's germline CDR1 is MNHNY and CDR2 SVGAGI (reference sequence). The CDR3 sequence is CASNEQGSYNEQFF. The CDR3 DNA reads as TGTGCCAGCAACGAACAGGGATCCTACAATGAGCAGTTCTTC.

The sample holds a few counts of this clone. The chain combines TRBV5-1 with TRBJ1-3; TRBD1 is a possible D gene (6 bases). The CDR3 is 14 residues long. The V end was cut by 0 bases, the J end by 2 bases, with 6 bases between. Germline V CDR1 and CDR2: SGHRS, YFSETQ. CDR3 protein: CASSLGTAGNTIYF. DNA for the CDR3: TGCGCCAGCAGCTTGGGGACAGCTGGAAACACCATATATTTT.